One sample yielded the 22 T cell receptor beta chains listed below, sequenced in a study of shared clonotypes between healthy human individuals. Data came from immunoSEQ multiplex PCR; TCRdb stores just in-frame clones and leaves some out. Of about 490,000 clones in the sample, roughly 80% are singletons; the top ten hold roughly 13%. The sample comprised PBMCs. Receptors originate from a middle-aged woman in good health. Some clones in this sample may be carry-over from other donors' samples.

Regarding this clone: The conserved phenylalanine or tryptophan normally closing the CDR3 is absent here, so this likely arose from a read error. The DNA is omitted, as the CDR3 cannot be located on it reliably, and the CDR3 follows TCRdb's listing. The V call is TRBV2, the J call TRBJ2-4; TRBD2, as called in the table, went unchecked against the DNA. With termini counted, the CDR3 has 14 amino acids. Germline CDR1 reads SNHLY; CDR2 reads FYNNEI. CDR3 residues: CASSGRTSGRALVG.

This chain connects TRBV29-1 to TRBJ2-7, with no clear D. The CDR3 spans 13 residues. Trimming took 4 bases from V and 1 from J, leaving 11 bases between them. Germline-derived CDR1 and CDR2 are SQVTM and ANQGSEA. The CDR3 DNA reads as TGCAGCGTTGCGATGATAGAGTCCTACGAGCAGTACTTC. Its protein is CSVAMIESYEQYF.

In regard to this clone: One base away lies a much larger clone, so this may be a sequencing read error. Other nucleotide sequences from this sample produce the same CDR3. The chain employs TRBV25-1 and TRBJ2-3; either TRBD1 or TRBD2 may fit D (6 bases each). The CDR3 contains 16 residues. The V gene's germline CDR1 is MGHDK and CDR2 SYGVNS. The CDR3 DNA sequence: TGTGCCAGCAGTGAAGCGGAGGCCCCGGGGGCAGATACGCAATATTTT. Translation: CASSEAEAPGADTQYF.

This chain uses TRBV5-1 with TRBJ1-1; no clear D. The CDR3 has 15 residues. Trimming took off 0 bases at V and 1 base at J, with 10 bases between the two ends. The germline gives CDR1 SGHRS, CDR2 YFSETQ. CDR3 bases: TGCGCCAGCAGCTTGGAGGCGGAATGGAACACTGAAGCTTTCTTT. It translates to CASSLEAEWNTEAFF.

This clone occurred a few times. The rearrangement joins TRBV4-1 to TRBJ2-1, with 10 bases identical to TRBD2. The CDR3 has 17 amino acids. The J segment lost 5 bases and the V segment lost 3 bases, leaving 10 bases of the junction unmatched. CDR1 is MGHRA and CDR2 is YSYEKL in the germline V gene. The CDR3 sequence: CASSHPSGAGGHNEQFF. The CDR3 DNA reads as TGCGCCAGCAGCCACCCCTCGGGAGCGGGAGGGCACAATGAGCAGTTCTTC.

The gene calls are TRBV30 and TRBJ2-2; TRBD2 matches at 7 bases. Unmatched junction bases numbered 12, after V lost 2 bases and J lost 0 bases. The CDR3 totals 18 residues. CDR1 and CDR2 from the germline V gene are GTSNPN and SVGIG (reference sequence). CDR3 bases: TGTGCCTGGAGTATAAGCCCCTCTAGCGGCACGAACACCGGGGAGCTGTTTTTT. It codes for CAWSISPSSGTNTGELFF.

About this clone: In the same sample, other DNA sequences code for this CDR3. The chain has TRBV30 and TRBJ1-5, with D possibly being TRBD1 (6 bases). The CDR3 consists of 13 residues. The germline CDR1 and CDR2 sequences are GTSNPN and SVGIG (reference sequence). Trimming took off 2 bases at V and 7 bases at J, with 12 bases between the two ends. The CDR3 bases are TGTGCCTGGAGTAGGGGGGCTGGACAGCCCCAGCATTTT. This gives the protein CAWSRGAGQPQHF.

In the case of this clone: Since a much larger clone is just one base distant, this may be a read error. Other DNA sequences within the sample encode an identical CDR3. V and J are TRBV7-6 and TRBJ2-1, with unresolved D. The CDR3 is 15 amino acids. Germline-derived CDR1 and CDR2 are SGHVS and FNYEAQ. The CDR3 bases are TGTGCTAGCAGCCCCCGGGTTGGCGATTACAATGAGCAGTTCTTC. It is translated as CASSPRVGDYNEQFF. The full variable domain, with the rest looked up from reference TRBV7-6 and TRBJ2-1, is GAGVSQSPRYKVTKRGQDVALRCDPISGHVSLYWYRQALGQGPEFLTYFNYEAQQDKSGLPNDRFSAERPEGSISTLTIQRTEQRDSAMYRCASSPRVGDYNEQFFGPGTRLTVL.

A few counts support this clone. The rearrangement uses TRBV4-3 and TRBJ1-3, with D tentatively TRBD1 (5 bases). The V end was cut by 3 bases, the J end by 4 bases, with 16 bases between. The CDR3 runs 16 residues. The V gene's germline CDR1 is LGHNA and CDR2 YSLEER. The CDR3: CASSHGAQGSGNTIYF. CDR3 sequence (DNA): TGCGCCAGCAGCCACGGAGCTCAGGGTTCCGGAAACACCATATATTTT.

A note on this clone: This likely traces to a read error, being one base from a far larger clone. V is TRBV28 and J is TRBJ2-2; D might be TRBD2 (5 bases). The CDR3 has 15 residues. Trimming stripped 5 bases from V and 5 bases from J, with 15 bases between. Looked up from germline, CDR1 is MDHEN and CDR2 is SYDVKM. The CDR3: CASSIVGVRTGELFF. The CDR3 DNA sequence: TGTGCCAGCAGTATAGTGGGAGTGAGAACCGGGGAGCTGTTTTTT. The full variable domain, with the rest looked up from reference TRBV28 and TRBJ2-2, is DVKVTQSSRYLVKRTGEKVFLECVQDMDHENMFWYRQDPGLGLRLIYFSYDVKMKEKGDIPEGYSVSREKKERFSLILESASTNQTSMYLCASSIVGVRTGELFFGEGSRLTVL.

This clone was seen a handful of times. In DNA form, the CDR3 reads TGTGCCACCAGCAGAGAAGGGCTAGCGGGACATGAGACCCAGTACTTC. This gives the protein CATSREGLAGHETQYF. V usage is TRBV15 and J usage is TRBJ2-5, with 9 bases aligning to TRBD2. The CDR3 contains 16 residues. Germline CDR1 is LNHNV and CDR2 is YYDKDF (reference sequence). Losses at the gene ends were 0 bases for V and 5 bases for J; bases not matched to a gene: 7.

The rearrangement uses TRBV19 and TRBJ2-2; D perhaps matches TRBD2 (6 bases). The CDR3 loop spans 14 amino acids. V lost 6 bases and J 6 bases, leaving 14 bases between the germline ends. The germline V gene encodes CDR1 LNHDA and CDR2 SQIVND (reference sequence). The CDR3 DNA is TGTGCCAGTAGCACGTACGGCGGGGCCGGGGAGCTGTTTTTT. This codes for CASSTYGGAGELFF. The variable domain in full, completed from reference TRBV19 and TRBJ2-2, reads DGGITQSPKYLFRKEGQNVTLSCEQNLNHDAMYWYRQDPGQGLRLIYYSQIVNDFQKGDIAEGYSVSREKKESFPLTVTSAQKNPTAFYLCASSTYGGAGELFFGEGSRLTVL.

V is TRBV14 and J is TRBJ1-1; the D is unclear. Trimming shortened V by 4 bases and J by 6 bases, and 12 bases separated the two germline ends. The germline gives CDR1 SGHDN, CDR2 FVKESK. The CDR3 covers 13 residues. Here the CDR3 DNA reads TGTGCCAGCAGCCCCCGACTGACCGCTGAAGCTTTCTTT. Protein: CASSPRLTAEAFF.

The rearrangement uses TRBV19 and TRBJ1-2; perhaps TRBD1 as D (5 bases). The CDR3 spans 14 residues. Per the germline V gene, CDR1 is LNHDA and CDR2 is SQIVND (reference sequence). Trimming removed 7 bases from V and 7 bases from J, with 19 bases in between. CDR3 protein: CASNPTTARIGYTF. DNA of the CDR3: TGTGCCAGTAACCCCACGACAGCTCGTATTGGCTACACCTTC.

There are a few counts of this clone. The chain joins TRBV28 to TRBJ2-7; D might be TRBD2 (5 bases). Germline V lookup: CDR1 MDHEN, CDR2 SYDVKM. V dropped 5 bases and J dropped 4 bases, with 18 bases sitting between them. This CDR3 is 15 amino acids long. CDR3: CASSTPEGSGYEQYF. The CDR3 region has the DNA TGTGCCAGCAGTACCCCAGAGGGATCGGGGTACGAGCAGTACTTC. The full variable domain, completed using reference TRBV28 and TRBJ2-7, is DVKVTQSSRYLVKRTGEKVFLECVQDMDHENMFWYRQDPGLGLRLIYFSYDVKMKEKGDIPEGYSVSREKKERFSLILESASTNQTSMYLCASSTPEGSGYEQYFGPGTRLTVT.

This clone has a handful of counts. This sequence joins TRBV2 and TRBJ2-7, with TRBD2 matching 9 bases. Germline CDR1 SNHLY, CDR2 FYNNEI. J gave up 5 bases and V 6 bases, and 8 bases lay outside the gene matches. The CDR3 runs 14 residues. CDR3: CASRTGTSRDEQYF. The CDR3, as DNA: TGTGCCAGCAGGACCGGGACTAGCCGCGACGAGCAGTACTTC.

The V and J genes are TRBV25-1 and TRBJ2-7; no clear D. Trimming stripped 0 bases from V and 2 bases from J, with 5 bases between. The germline CDR1 and CDR2 sequences are MGHDK and SYGVNS. CDR3 size: 13 residues. CDR3 nucleotide sequence: TGTGCCAGCAGTGAATATCTCACCTACGAGCAGTACTTC. Its protein is CASSEYLTYEQYF.

The chain links TRBV10-1 to TRBJ2-7; 15 bases align to TRBD2. Germline loops: CDR1 WNHNN, CDR2 SYGVQD (reference sequence). CDR3 length: 14 residues. Trimming removed 10 bases from V and 5 bases from J; junction bases left unmatched: 6. The CDR3 reads CAIIGTSGRNEQYF. The DNA for the CDR3 is TGCGCCATCATAGGGACTAGCGGGAGGAACGAGCAGTACTTC.

The V gene is TRBV7-2, the J gene TRBJ2-1; D remains ambiguous. In germline, CDR1 is SGHTA, CDR2 FQGNSA. The CDR3 is 16 amino acids. With 1 base removed from V and 2 bases from J, the gap between germline ends came to 12 bases. The CDR3 DNA sequence: TGTGCCAGCAGCTTAGTGACCCGGCCACCCTACAATGAGCAGTTCTTC. This gives the protein CASSLVTRPPYNEQFF.

As to this clone: A much larger clone differs from this one at a single base, so this may be a read error. This chain uses TRBV5-6 with TRBJ1-3; D gene ambiguous. Trimming left V 1 base short and J 0 bases short, with 8 bases between. The CDR3 is 15 residues long. CDR1 is SGHDT and CDR2 is YYEEEE in the germline V gene. CDR3: CASSLWRDSGNTIYF. CDR3 in DNA: TGTGCCAGCAGCTTGTGGCGGGACTCTGGAAACACCATATATTTT.

V is TRBV18 and J is TRBJ1-1, with TRBD1 as a possible D gene (6 bases). CDR1 is KGHSH, CDR2 LQKENI, per germline. Trimming pared 0 bases from V and 0 bases from J, leaving 8 bases between. The CDR3 sequence is 15 residues long. CDR3 in amino acids: CASSPPTGLNTEAFF. DNA of the CDR3: TGTGCCAGCTCACCACCCACAGGGTTGAACACTGAAGCTTTCTTT. Complete variable domain (other parts from reference TRBV18 and TRBJ1-1): NAGVMQNPRHLVRRRGQEARLRCSPMKGHSHVYWYRQLPEEGLKFMVYLQKENIIDESGMPKERFSAEFPKEGPSILRIQQVVRGDSAAYFCASSPPTGLNTEAFFGQGTRLTVV.

The J gene is TRBJ2-3, the V gene TRBV7-9, with D possibly TRBD2 on 6 matching bases. V dropped 3 bases and J dropped 5 bases, with 18 bases sitting between them. CDR3 length equals 16 residues. Germline loops: CDR1 SEHNR, CDR2 FQNEAQ (reference sequence). Written as DNA, the CDR3 is TGTGCCAGCAGCTTTTCGCTTAGCGGAGTTGGAGATACGCAGTATTTT. It encodes CASSFSLSGVGDTQYF.